A single sample is the source of the 16 T cell receptor beta chains below, sequenced in a study of blood T cell repertoires in COVID-19. TCRdb's table, derived via immunoSEQ multiplex PCR, lists solely in-frame clones and lacks some. This table has some 100,000 clones, roughly nine tenths appearing once. Input material: peripheral blood. These TCRs come from a man aged 45 to 65 with acute or convalescent COVID-19.

The CDR3 DNA reads TGTGCCATGACAGAGCCACTAAATGGTGGCTACACCTTC. This encodes CAMTEPLNGGYTF. V gene TRBV19 combines with J gene TRBJ1-2, with D maybe TRBD1 (5 bases). This CDR3 has 13 amino acids. Trimming cost V 10 bases and J 7 bases, with 19 bases left between them. Germline CDR1 reads LNHDA; CDR2 reads SQIVND (reference sequence).

The chain recombines TRBV7-3 with TRBJ2-3; unclear D gene. The V end was cut by 3 bases, the J end by 5 bases, with 6 bases between. Germline V CDR1 and CDR2: SGHTA, FQGTGA. This CDR3 region has 12 residues. The CDR3 sequence: CASSFSRDTQYF. Written as DNA, the CDR3 is TGTGCCAGCAGCTTCTCTAGAGATACGCAGTATTTT.

The chain uses TRBV11-2 and TRBJ2-2; 9 positions match TRBD1. The CDR3 spans 18 residues. CDR1 is SGHAT and CDR2 is FQNNGV in the germline V gene. V gave up 9 bases and J gave up 1 base; unmatched junction bases: 15. The CDR3 DNA is TGTGCCAGTACCGGGACAGGGTGGTTGGGGCGGAACACCGGGGAGCTGTTTTTT. It specifies CASTGTGWLGRNTGELFF.

The genes are TRBV30 and TRBJ2-5; D remains ambiguous. The CDR3 covers 13 residues. Germline CDR1 GTSNPN, CDR2 SVGIG (reference sequence). Trimming took 0 bases from V and 2 from J, leaving 7 bases between them. CDR3 loop: CAWSVRRQETQYF. As DNA, the CDR3 is TGTGCCTGGAGTGTACGGCGGCAAGAGACCCAGTACTTC.

The chain has TRBV5-1 and TRBJ1-2; 10 bases line up with TRBD1. V lost 3 bases to trimming and J lost 6 bases; unmatched junction nucleotides: 5. The CDR3 sequence is 14 residues long. The germline CDR1 and CDR2 sequences are SGHRS and YFSETQ. For the CDR3, the DNA is TGCGCCAGCAGCTCGGGACAGGGGAGGGATGGCTACACCTTC. Translated: CASSSGQGRDGYTF.

The chain's CDR3 is CASSVSLTSGYEQYF. The CDR3 DNA reads TGTGCCAGCAGCGTAAGTCTGACTAGCGGCTACGAGCAGTACTTC. The rearrangement links TRBV9 to TRBJ2-7; 9 bases fit TRBD2. The CDR3 has 15 residues. Per the germline V gene, CDR1 is SGDLS and CDR2 is YYNGEE. The J segment lost 3 bases and the V segment lost 1 base, leaving 5 bases of the junction unmatched. Complete variable domain (other parts from reference TRBV9 and TRBJ2-7): DSGVTQTPKHLITATGQRVTLRCSPRSGDLSVYWYQQSLDQGLQFLIQYYNGEERAKGNILERFSAQQFPDLHSELNLSSLELGDSALYFCASSVSLTSGYEQYFGPGTRLTVT.

The chain has TRBV6-2 or TRBV6-3 and TRBJ1-1; 10 nucleotides align to TRBD1. The germline V gene has CDR1 MNHEY and CDR2 SVGEGT. V lost 6 bases to trimming and J lost 8 bases; unmatched junction nucleotides: 15. The CDR3 consists of 16 residues. The CDR3 loop is CASSPTNNRDRGEAFF. In nucleotides, the CDR3 is TGTGCCAGCAGCCCTACAAATAACCGGGACAGGGGAGAAGCTTTCTTT.

This chain joins TRBV10-1 and TRBJ1-1; D uncertain. Germline lookup yields CDR1 WNHNN and CDR2 SYGVQD (reference sequence). CDR3 size: 15 residues. V was pared by 0 bases and J by 1 base, with 9 bases between. CDR3 nucleotides: TGCGCCAGCAGTGAGTCTGCGGAACCGAACACTGAAGCTTTCTTT. It yields the protein CASSESAEPNTEAFF.

The chain is built from TRBV18 and TRBJ2-5; D not certain. Trimming took 2 bases from V and 2 from J, leaving 12 bases between them. The CDR3 covers 15 residues. Per the germline V gene, CDR1 is KGHSH and CDR2 is LQKENI. CDR3: CASSPGLTPQETQYF. The CDR3 coding sequence is TGTGCCAGCTCACCAGGTCTGACTCCACAAGAGACCCAGTACTTC.

The chain carries TRBV9 and TRBJ2-1; 7 bases line up with TRBD2. Germline loops: CDR1 SGDLS, CDR2 YYNGEE. J lost 7 bases, V lost 0 bases, and 4 bases had no gene match. This CDR3 region has 14 residues. Here the CDR3 reads CASSVELALNEQFF. The CDR3 nucleotides are TGTGCCAGCAGCGTAGAACTAGCGCTGAATGAGCAGTTCTTC. Using reference TRBV9 and TRBJ2-1 for the parts outside the CDR3, the full variable domain is DSGVTQTPKHLITATGQRVTLRCSPRSGDLSVYWYQQSLDQGLQFLIQYYNGEERAKGNILERFSAQQFPDLHSELNLSSLELGDSALYFCASSVELALNEQFFGPGTRLTVL.

The rearrangement joins TRBV7-2 to TRBJ1-6; tentatively, D is TRBD1 (5 bases). The CDR3 totals 17 residues. Between the trimmed V and J ends, which lost 0 bases and 4 bases, there was a span of 13 bases. In germline, CDR1 is SGHTA, CDR2 FQGNSA. The DNA of the CDR3 is TGTGCCAGCAGCTTAGCGCTTGACAGCGTTTATAATTCACCCCTCCACTTT. Its translation: CASSLALDSVYNSPLHF. Full variable domain (rest looked up from reference TRBV7-2 and TRBJ1-6): GAGVSQSPSNKVTEKGKDVELRCDPISGHTALYWYRQSLGQGLEFLIYFQGNSAPDKSGLPSDRFSAERTGGSVSTLTIQRTQQEDSAVYLCASSLALDSVYNSPLHFGNGTRLTVT.

The chain carries TRBV23-1 and TRBJ2-5; TRBD1 matches 7 bases. TRBV23-1 is an ORF, and what it does is uncertain. The ends lost 3 bases at V and 4 bases at J; junction bases unmatched: 5. The CDR3 loop spans 14 amino acids. The CDR3 DNA sequence: TGCGCCAGCAGTCAGCGGACAGGCAGAGAGACCCAGTACTTC. It encodes CASSQRTGRETQYF.

The CDR3 loop is CASSVQANNSPLHF. The CDR3 DNA sequence: TGTGCCAGCAGTGTGCAGGCGAATAATTCACCCCTCCACTTT. The chain is built from TRBV25-1 and TRBJ1-6; no definite D call. The CDR3 length is 14 residues. The germline gives CDR1 MGHDK, CDR2 SYGVNS. V dropped 4 bases and J dropped 5 bases, with 9 bases sitting between them.

V and J are TRBV6-6 and TRBJ1-2; a possible D gene is TRBD1 (5 bases). CDR3 length: 16 amino acids. Per germline, CDR1 MNHNY and CDR2 SVGAGI (reference sequence). V was trimmed by 6 bases and J by 5 bases, leaving 22 bases between them. CDR3 loop: CASSPPRSDSGYGYTF. CDR3 bases: TGTGCCAGCAGCCCCCCCCGGTCTGACAGCGGGTATGGCTACACCTTC.

This chain links TRBV5-1 with TRBJ1-1; D not certain. Trimming cost V 2 bases and J 1 base, with 9 bases left between them. CDR1 is SGHRS, CDR2 YFSETQ, per germline. This CDR3 spans 14 amino acids. The CDR3 DNA reads TGCGCCAGCAGCTTAATCACTACGAACACTGAAGCTTTCTTT. Translation gives CASSLITTNTEAFF.

J is TRBJ1-1 and V is TRBV12-3 or TRBV12-4, with D perhaps matching TRBD1 (5 bases). Trimming took off 3 bases at V and 10 bases at J, with 12 bases between the two ends. The CDR3 is 12 residues long. The CDR3 spells CASSFAAQGAFF. The CDR3 nucleotides read TGTGCCAGCAGTTTTGCGGCCCAGGGAGCTTTCTTT.